The sequence of this T cell receptor beta chain was determined in a study of a mutant IDH1 vaccine in newly diagnosed glioma. The sample's time point: week 23, last vaccination. Vaccination comprised doses that each held 300 ug of mutant IDH1 20-mer peptide, plus topical imiquimod. The protocol was immunoSEQ multiplex PCR, while the TCRdb copy is restricted to in-frame clones and leaves out a portion. The table includes under 50,000 clones, more than 85% detected once. About this clone itself: Its antigen is as yet unknown.

V was trimmed by 0 bases and J by 6 bases, leaving 10 bases between them. This CDR3 comprises 13 residues. Germline V lookup: CDR1 SGHDT, CDR2 YYEEEE. The starting material was PBMCs, obtained from a glioma patient whose treatment included an IDH1 peptide vaccine. The sequence came from a man aged 45-60 years with glioma. The genes are TRBV5-6 and TRBJ2-7; the D is unclear. CDR3 bases: TGTGCCAGCAGCTTGGCTATGGAATCCGAGCAGTACTTC. This gives the protein CASSLAMESEQYF.